Below, 23 T cell receptor beta chains from the same sample are listed, as sequenced in a study of T-cell reconstitution after alpha-beta-depleted transplantation in children. For TCRbeta, the library was prepared with unique molecular identifiers. In TCRdb, the PCR reads were re-called with MiXCR into one record per CDR3 protein. This sample has under 150,000 distinct CDR3 sequences; around 9.8% occur once, and the top ten carry approximately 25%. This sample comprised PBMCs, mostly from graft donor cells, obtained 180 days after TCRalphabeta/CD19-depleted stem cell transplant. The source is a girl in the first two years of life who had a stem cell transplant for combined immunodeficiency, so the T cells may come from the graft donor.

This clonotype was seen only a few times. The rearrangement links TRBV5-6 to TRBJ2-7, with D maybe TRBD1 (7 bases). The germline CDR1 and CDR2 sequences are SGHDT and YYEEEE. The CDR3 is 17 residues long. The V and J ends lost 4 bases and 0 bases respectively, with 20 bases between them. The CDR3 DNA reads as TGTGCCAGCAGCCCCAAAGGCGGGACAGAGAGCTCCTACGAGCAGTACTTC. Amino acids: CASSPKGGTESSYEQYF.

V is TRBV5-6 and J is TRBJ2-1; no reliable D call. The CDR3 has 14 residues. Germline CDR1 and CDR2: SGHDT and YYEEEE. Trimming left V 0 bases short and J 8 bases short, with 12 bases between. CDR3 in amino acids: CASSLAGLRDEQFF. For the CDR3, the DNA is TGTGCCAGCAGCTTGGCCGGGCTACGCGATGAGCAGTTCTTC.

The rearrangement links TRBV3-1 to TRBJ2-1; possibly TRBD2 for D (5 bases). The CDR3 covers 14 residues. The germline gives CDR1 LGHDT, CDR2 YNNKEL (reference sequence). V was cut by 4 bases and J by 10 bases, with 17 bases left in between. The CDR3 region has the DNA TGTGCCAGCAGCCGCCAGGACGGGGTCGGGGAGCAGTTCTTC. The encoded protein is CASSRQDGVGEQFF.

This clonotype has more than one count but fewer than ten. V is TRBV6-1 and J is TRBJ1-5; D is possibly TRBD1 (5 bases). Trimming pared 6 bases from V and 4 bases from J, leaving 16 bases between. The germline CDR1 and CDR2 sequences are MNHNS and SASEGT. This CDR3 has 15 amino acids. The CDR3 DNA reads TGTGCCAGCAGGGACCGGGGCTGGCGGAATCAGCCCCAGCATTTT. This codes for CASRDRGWRNQPQHF.

This clonotype was observed a handful of times. The rearrangement uses TRBV24-1 and TRBJ2-1; TRBD1 might be the D (6 bases). V gave up 1 base and J gave up 3 bases, with 12 bases separating them. There are 16 residues in the CDR3. Germline CDR1 is KGHDR and CDR2 is SFDVKD. CDR3 in amino acids: CATSDFFGGSYNEQFF. In DNA, the CDR3 is TGTGCCACCAGTGATTTTTTTGGGGGCAGCTACAATGAGCAGTTCTTC.

This clonotype was detected many times. The genes are TRBV11-2 and TRBJ2-7, with D possibly TRBD1 on 6 matching bases. The CDR3 sequence is 13 residues long. Germline V gives CDR1 SGHAT, CDR2 FQNNGV. V was cut by 6 bases and J by 2 bases, with 11 bases left in between. The CDR3 is CASSTGTTYEQYF. The DNA of the CDR3 is TGTGCCAGCAGTACCGGGACAACCTACGAGCAGTACTTC. Filled out from reference TRBV11-2 and TRBJ2-7, the complete variable domain reads EAGVAQSPRYKIIEKRQSVAFWCNPISGHATLYWYQQILGQGPKLLIQFQNNGVVDDSQLPKDRFSAERLKGVDSTLKIQPAKLEDSAVYLCASSTGTTYEQYFGPGTRLTVT.

This clonotype was counted only a few times. The V and J genes are TRBV7-2 and TRBJ2-3, with D uncertain. The CDR3 consists of 14 residues. Trimming cost V 1 base and J 7 bases, with 12 bases left between them. CDR1 and CDR2 (germline): SGHTA, FQGNSA. CDR3 sequence reads: CASSLVLLVNTQYF. CDR3 DNA: TGTGCCAGCAGCTTAGTTCTCCTCGTGAATACGCAGTATTTT.

This clonotype was seen only a few times. This chain joins TRBV5-1 and TRBJ2-1, with 7 bases matching TRBD1. The CDR3 runs to 14 residues. The V gene's germline CDR1 is SGHRS and CDR2 YFSETQ. V trimming: 1 base; J trimming: 5 bases; junction bases outside the gene matches: 3. The CDR3 bases are TGCGCCAGCAGCTTGCGGGGACAGCACAATGAGCAGTTCTTC. This encodes CASSLRGQHNEQFF.

Only a few counts were recorded for this clonotype. This rearrangement joins TRBV18 to TRBJ2-3, with 7 bases that match TRBD1. The CDR3 is 15 amino acids. With 4 bases clipped from V and 2 bases from J, the junction kept 6 bases outside the gene matches. The germline V gene encodes CDR1 KGHSH and CDR2 LQKENI. The CDR3 spells CASSRTGVDTDTQYF. Here the CDR3 DNA reads TGTGCCAGCTCACGAACAGGGGTAGACACAGATACGCAGTATTTT.

On this clonotype itself: At one boundary the junction diverges from the germline segment, which might be a read error. The genes are TRBV20-1 and TRBJ2-7; a possible D gene is TRBD2 (5 bases). The CDR3 loop spans 16 amino acids. CDR1 is DFQATT, CDR2 SNEGSKA, per germline (reference sequence). The CDR3 sequence: CSARGFRGRGGYGQYF. CDR3 coding DNA: TGCAGTGCTAGAGGGTTCCGAGGGAGAGGCGGATACGGGCAGTACTTC.

This clonotype was seen more than once but under ten times. J is TRBJ2-2 and V is TRBV20-1, with 11 bases lining up with TRBD1. V dropped 4 bases and J dropped 5; count of bases not matched to a gene: 6. CDR3 length equals 15 residues. The germline V gene has CDR1 DFQATT and CDR2 SNEGSKA (reference sequence). The CDR3 DNA reads TGCAGTGCTATTGGGACAGGGGGATTTACCGGGGAGCTGTTTTTT. Amino acids: CSAIGTGGFTGELFF.

At least ten counts were recorded for this clonotype. The chain couples TRBV7-2 to TRBJ2-6, with D unclear. Trimming removed 3 bases from V and 0 bases from J, with 9 bases in between. The germline gives CDR1 SGHTA, CDR2 FQGNSA. The CDR3 spans 16 residues. CDR3 coding DNA: TGTGCCAGCAGCTTTTACCGGGCCTCTGGGGCCAACGTCCTGACTTTC. It yields the protein CASSFYRASGANVLTF.

This chain links TRBV29-1 with TRBJ2-1; 8 positions match TRBD1. CDR3 length: 13 residues. Trimming removed 8 bases from V and 4 bases from J; junction bases left unmatched: 7. Germline V gene lookup returns CDR1 SQVTM and CDR2 ANQGSEA. CDR3 DNA: TGCAGCTCTACCCGGGACAGGTACAATGAGCAGTTCTTC. Translation gives CSSTRDRYNEQFF.

This clonotype was counted many times. The CDR3 protein is CASSSSHSTDTQYF. The CDR3 region has the DNA TGTGCCAGCAGCTCTAGTCATAGCACAGATACGCAGTATTTT. J is TRBJ2-3 and V is TRBV7-3; D uncertain. Trimming took 4 bases from V and 0 from J, leaving 8 bases between them. The germline gives CDR1 SGHTA, CDR2 FQGTGA. CDR3 length: 14 amino acids.

Ten or more counts support this clonotype. This chain's CDR3 is CSVDPSGESQYF. The CDR3 nucleotides are TGCAGCGTTGACCCTAGCGGGGAATCACAGTATTTT. This chain joins TRBV29-1 and TRBJ2-3; TRBD2 agrees at 9 bases. With 3 bases clipped from V and 12 bases from J, the junction kept 7 bases outside the gene matches. The CDR3 loop spans 12 amino acids. Germline V CDR1 and CDR2: SQVTM, ANQGSEA.

This clonotype occurred a few times. The chain employs TRBV10-3 and TRBJ2-2, with D tentatively TRBD1 (6 bases). Looked up from germline, CDR1 is ENHRY and CDR2 is SYGVKD. This CDR3 is 13 amino acids long. The V gene lost 5 bases and the J gene lost 3 bases, with 7 bases spanning the gap. The CDR3 region is CAISNRDTGELFF. In DNA, the CDR3 is TGTGCCATCAGTAACAGGGACACCGGGGAGCTGTTTTTT.

At least ten counts were recorded for this clonotype. This chain connects TRBV28 to TRBJ1-6; D not certain. The CDR3 runs 12 residues. The V end was cut by 3 bases, the J end by 9 bases, with 6 bases between. Germline CDR1 reads MDHEN; CDR2 reads SYDVKM. The CDR3 here is CASSFLGSPLHF. CDR3 coding DNA: TGTGCCAGCAGTTTCCTGGGTTCACCCCTCCACTTT.

This clonotype was counted ten times or more. The chain combines TRBV6-5 with TRBJ2-5, with a possible D match to TRBD1 (5 bases). The CDR3 is 15 amino acids. Germline V gene lookup returns CDR1 MNHEY and CDR2 SVGAGI. V was clipped by 2 bases and J by 1 base, with 11 bases between them. CDR3 DNA: TGTGCCAGCAGTTACACAGGATTTTTCCAAGAGACCCAGTACTTC. This translates into CASSYTGFFQETQYF.

The table lists this clonotype with many counts. The chain carries TRBV4-3 and TRBJ2-3; D gene unclear. V was pared by 0 bases and J by 4 bases, with 8 bases between. CDR1 is LGHNA, CDR2 YSLEER, per germline. The CDR3 runs to 14 residues. The CDR3 sequence is CASSQEGAPDTQYF. CDR3 bases: TGCGCCAGCAGCCAAGAGGGTGCCCCAGATACGCAGTATTTT.

The V gene is TRBV20-1, the J gene TRBJ2-7, with D perhaps TRBD1 (5 bases). CDR1 and CDR2 from the germline V gene are DFQATT and SNEGSKA (reference sequence). Trimming pared 1 base from V and 5 bases from J, leaving 15 bases between. The CDR3 loop spans 14 amino acids. The CDR3 spells CSARAPGHGNEQYF. The DNA for the CDR3 is TGCAGTGCTAGAGCTCCTGGACACGGTAACGAGCAGTACTTC.

The CDR3 region is CASSLGGLAGLTQYF. The CDR3, as DNA: TGTGCCAGCAGCTTAGGGGGACTAGCGGGGCTTACGCAGTATTTT. The chain couples TRBV7-2 to TRBJ2-3; 13 positions agree with TRBD2. Trimming took 1 base from V and 8 from J; bases not matched to a gene: 3. From germline, CDR1 is SGHTA and CDR2 FQGNSA. The CDR3 is 15 residues long.

This clonotype was observed at least ten times. The chain combines TRBV7-2 with TRBJ1-3, with D unclear. Germline values: CDR1 SGHTA, CDR2 FQGNSA. The CDR3 runs 13 residues. Trimming took off 5 bases at V and 2 bases at J, with 7 bases between the two ends. This CDR3 is CASSIQTGNTIYF. In nucleotides, the CDR3 is TGTGCCAGCAGCATACAGACTGGAAACACCATATATTTT.

This sequence joins TRBV20-1 and TRBJ1-1; unclear D gene. This CDR3 comprises 13 residues. The V end was cut by 1 base, the J end by 7 bases, with 13 bases between. Per the germline V gene, CDR1 is DFQATT and CDR2 is SNEGSKA (reference sequence). CDR3 protein: CSARVGGWIEAFF. For the CDR3, the DNA is TGCAGTGCTAGAGTCGGTGGGTGGATTGAAGCTTTCTTT.